Below, 23 T cell receptor beta chains from the same sample are listed, as sequenced in a study of tumor and adjacent non-tumor tissue in lung cancer. The template was RNA from unsorted bulk tissue. Three rounds of nested PCR, following a modified ARM-PCR protocol, produced the TCRbeta library. Each CDR3 protein is one row after TCRdb ran MiXCR on the multiplex PCR reads. The profile covers under 100,000 distinct CDR3 sequences, with about 61% appearing a single time and 15% taken by the ten largest. Material: lung tumor tissue. All receptors come from a man aged 65 to 79 with non-small cell lung cancer.

With regard to this clonotype: This may arise from a read error, as a much more abundant clone is one base away. The genes are TRBV30 and TRBJ1-5; possible D gene TRBD1, 5 bases. CDR1 is GTSNPN and CDR2 is SVGIG in the germline V gene (reference sequence). Trimming left V 3 bases short and J 6 bases short, with 18 bases between. CDR3 size: 15 residues. Here the CDR3 reads CAWRTPGQGTQPQHF. The CDR3, as DNA: TGTGCCTGGAGAACCCCCGGGCAGGGAACTCAGCCCCAGCATTTT.

The chain carries TRBV28 and TRBJ2-5; the D is unclear. The CDR3 is 11 amino acids. V dropped 3 bases and J dropped 10 bases, with 9 bases sitting between them. CDR1 MDHEN and CDR2 SYDVKM come from the germline V gene. In DNA, the CDR3 is TGTGCCAGCAGTTTTAAAGTGAACCAGTACTTC. Translation gives CASSFKVNQYF.

A few counts support this clonotype. This may be a read error: a much more frequent sequence differs by one nucleotide. The chain joins TRBV6-1 to TRBJ2-5; D perhaps matches TRBD2 (6 bases). V dropped 2 bases and J dropped 4 bases, with 14 bases sitting between them. Germline CDR1 reads MNHNS; CDR2 reads SASEGT. CDR3 length equals 15 residues. CDR3 in amino acids: CASSERGLLRETQYF. CDR3 coding DNA: TGTGCCAGCAGTGAAAGGGGACTGTTACGAGAGACCCAGTACTTC.

The gene calls are TRBV2 and TRBJ2-7; tentatively, D is TRBD2 (6 bases). With 3 bases removed from V and 6 bases from J, the gap between germline ends came to 9 bases. CDR1 and CDR2 (germline): SNHLY, FYNNEI. The CDR3 is made up of 12 amino acids. The CDR3 DNA sequence: TGTGCCAGCAGTGAGGCGGGATCCGAGCAGTACTTC. This translates into CASSEAGSEQYF.

A word on this clonotype: The junction differs from germline at one of its ends, possibly a read error. The chain employs TRBV6-5 and TRBJ2-5, with D uncertain. This CDR3 region has 13 residues. Per germline, CDR1 MNHEY and CDR2 SVGAGI. CDR3 DNA: TGTACCAGCAGTCCCGCCAGGTACGGGACCCAGTACTTC. Its protein is CTSSPARYGTQYF.

This clonotype was counted only a few times. V usage is TRBV5-1 and J usage is TRBJ2-5; a weak D match, TRBD2 (5 bases). The germline gives CDR1 SGHRS, CDR2 YFSETQ. CDR3 size: 14 residues. The V end was cut by 5 bases, the J end by 5 bases, with 16 bases between. The CDR3: CASSGRAGGETQYF. The CDR3 coding sequence is TGCGCCAGCAGTGGGCGGGCAGGAGGCGAGACCCAGTACTTC.

This clonotype has only a few counts. The chain employs TRBV28 and TRBJ2-3; D gene ambiguous. This CDR3 comprises 13 residues. Germline CDR1 is MDHEN and CDR2 is SYDVKM. Trimming stripped 6 bases from V and 9 bases from J, with 16 bases between. CDR3 sequence: CASSPPAPATQYF. The CDR3 DNA reads as TGTGCCAGCAGCCCACCCGCCCCAGCCACGCAGTATTTT. Supplemented by reference TRBV28 and TRBJ2-3, the full variable domain reads DVKVTQSSRYLVKRTGEKVFLECVQDMDHENMFWYRQDPGLGLRLIYFSYDVKMKEKGDIPEGYSVSREKKERFSLILESASTNQTSMYLCASSPPAPATQYFGPGTRLTVL.

This chain uses TRBV28 with TRBJ2-1; weak D call: TRBD1 (6 bases). With 7 bases removed from V and 5 bases from J, the gap between germline ends came to 12 bases. The CDR3 is 13 residues long. Germline lookup yields CDR1 MDHEN and CDR2 SYDVKM. This CDR3 reads CASNPDSHNEQFF. The CDR3 nucleotides are TGTGCCAGCAATCCGGACAGCCACAATGAGCAGTTCTTC.

The V and J genes are TRBV7-9 and TRBJ1-3; no firm D call. The CDR3 consists of 14 residues. Trimming stripped 0 bases from V and 2 bases from J, with 5 bases between. CDR1 is SEHNR, CDR2 FQNEAQ, per germline (reference sequence). DNA of the CDR3: TGTGCCAGCAGCTTAGCCGGGGCTGGAAACACCATATATTTT. It encodes CASSLAGAGNTIYF.

This clonotype was counted only a few times. Just one base apart from a much larger clone, this may be a read error. V usage is TRBV29-1 and J usage is TRBJ2-7, with D maybe TRBD1 (5 bases). The CDR3 totals 13 residues. CDR1 is SQVTM and CDR2 is ANQGSEA in the germline V gene. Trimming cost V 4 bases and J 0 bases, with 10 bases left between them. DNA for the CDR3: TGCAGCGTTGGGCAGACAGACTCCTACGAGCAGTACTTC. This gives the protein CSVGQTDSYEQYF.

This clonotype was picked up many times. V gene TRBV5-4 combines with J gene TRBJ2-7; 10 bases line up with TRBD2. The junction had 5 bases not matched to a gene; V was cut back by 3 bases and J by 2 bases. The CDR3 runs 15 residues. Germline V gene lookup returns CDR1 SGHNT and CDR2 YYREEE (reference sequence). The CDR3: CASSSLSGRAYEQYF. In DNA, the CDR3 is TGTGCCAGCAGCTCCCTAAGCGGGAGGGCCTACGAGCAGTACTTC.

In its sample, this clonotype was seen a few times. The chain carries TRBV6-2 or TRBV6-3 and TRBJ2-1; D is ambiguous. CDR3 length: 11 amino acids. Looked up from germline, CDR1 is MNHEY and CDR2 is SVGEGT. Trimming shortened V by 4 bases and J by 12 bases, and 10 bases separated the two germline ends. The CDR3 nucleotides are TGTGCCAGCAGTTCGTCGACATCGCAGTTCTTC. Protein product: CASSSSTSQFF.

This clonotype has just a few counts. CDR3 nucleotide sequence: TGTGCCTGGAGTGTATCTGGGGATGGCTACACCTTC. Translation gives CAWSVSGDGYTF. The chain employs TRBV30 and TRBJ1-2; no reliable D call. The CDR3 totals 12 residues. Trimming left V 0 bases short and J 6 bases short, with 8 bases between. CDR1 and CDR2 (germline): GTSNPN, SVGIG (reference sequence).

This chain links TRBV5-1 with TRBJ1-3, with D uncertain. The V gene's germline CDR1 is SGHRS and CDR2 YFSETQ. V was shortened by 0 bases and J by 1 base, with 8 bases between the two germline ends. The CDR3 length is 15 residues. The CDR3 reads CASSLEPDSGNTIYF. The DNA for the CDR3 is TGCGCCAGCAGCTTGGAACCGGATTCTGGAAACACCATATATTTT.

The chain combines TRBV5-4 with TRBJ1-6, with TRBD1 matching 7 bases. CDR3 length: 15 amino acids. V lost 2 bases to trimming and J lost 5 bases; unmatched junction nucleotides: 4. Germline CDR1 is SGHNT and CDR2 is YYREEE (reference sequence). CDR3 coding DNA: TGTGCCAGCAGCTTCCGGGACAGCAATAATTCACCCCTCCACTTT. This translates into CASSFRDSNNSPLHF.

In this sample, this clonotype turned up once. This sequence may be a read error, since a much larger clone differs from it by one base. The V gene is TRBV20-1, the J gene TRBJ2-1; 7 nucleotides match TRBD2. The trim removed 0 bases at V and 9 bases at J, leaving 11 bases unmatched. This CDR3 has 15 amino acids. Germline V gene lookup returns CDR1 DFQATT and CDR2 SNEGSKA (reference sequence). Written as DNA, the CDR3 is TGCAGTGCTAGAGATCTGCTAGCGGAAGGAAGTGAGCAGTTCTTC. Translating it yields CSARDLLAEGSEQFF.

Note on this clonotype: The junction departs from germline at one end; a sequencing error may be responsible. The chain employs TRBV11-2 and TRBJ2-5; 8 positions agree with TRBD1. There are 17 residues in the CDR3. CDR1 is SGHAT and CDR2 is FQNNGV in the germline V gene. The CDR3 reads CASSSRGQGQRQETQYF. Written as DNA, the CDR3 is TGCGCCAGCAGCTCGCGCGGACAGGGACAGCGGCAGGAGACCCAGTACTTC.

About this clonotype: A much larger clone is a single base away; this may be a read error. The conserved final phenylalanine or tryptophan is absent from the CDR3, which likely points to a read error. The chain recombines TRBV5-4 with TRBJ2-5; D is unresolved. Germline values: CDR1 SGHNT, CDR2 YYREEE (reference sequence). There are 15 residues in the CDR3. Deletions cut 0 bases from V and 2 bases from J, with 11 bases between. This chain's CDR3 is CASSLGFTVQETQYL. The CDR3 nucleotides read TGTGCCAGCAGCTTGGGGTTCACGGTTCAAGAGACCCAGTACTTA.

Remarks on this clonotype: The junction and the germline gene differ at one end; a read error may be behind it. J is TRBJ2-4 and V is TRBV11-2, with D maybe TRBD1 (5 bases). Germline V gene data show CDR1 as SGHAT and CDR2 as FQNNGV. The CDR3 runs to 15 residues. In DNA form, the CDR3 reads TGTGCCAGCAGCCCCGAAGGGGCGGCCAGAAACACTCAGCACTTC. Its protein product is CASSPEGAARNTQHF. Looking up the rest from reference TRBV11-2 and TRBJ2-4 gives the full variable domain: EAGVAQSPRYKIIEKRQSVAFWCNPISGHATLYWYQQILGQGPKLLIQFQNNGVVDDSQLPKDRFSAERLKGVDSTLKIQPAKLEDSAVYLCASSPEGAARNTQHFGAGTRLSVL.

This clonotype was seen a handful of times. This chain joins TRBV12-3 or TRBV12-4 and TRBJ2-5; D unclear. This CDR3 is 11 amino acids long. V gave up 9 bases and J gave up 5 bases, with 10 bases separating them. CDR3 in amino acids: CASTGRETQYF. CDR3 nucleotide sequence: TGTGCCAGTACCGGAAGGGAGACCCAGTACTTC.

About this clonotype: A much bigger clone sits one base away, suggesting this may be a read error. The V gene is TRBV7-9, the J gene TRBJ2-5; weak D call: TRBD2 (6 bases). Germline CDR1 reads SEHNR; CDR2 reads FQNEAQ (reference sequence). This CDR3 has 15 residues. The CDR3: CANSLAVMIQETQYF. CDR3 DNA: TGTGCCAACAGCTTAGCGGTTATGATCCAAGAGACCCAGTACTTC.

Remarks on this clonotype: A junction boundary mismatches the germline segment, possibly from a read error. The chain is built from TRBV11-2 and TRBJ2-3; 8 positions match TRBD2. Germline CDR1 and CDR2: SGHAT and FQNNGV. The CDR3 contains 18 residues. DNA of the CDR3: TGTGCCAGCAGCCCTGGATTAGCGGGGCCCTTGAGCACGGATATGCAGTATTTT. Translation gives CASSPGLAGPLSTDMQYF. Together with reference TRBV11-2 and TRBJ2-3, the CDR3 gives the full variable domain: EAGVAQSPRYKIIEKRQSVAFWCNPISGHATLYWYQQILGQGPKLLIQFQNNGVVDDSQLPKDRFSAERLKGVDSTLKIQPAKLEDSAVYLCASSPGLAGPLSTDMQYFGPGTRLTVL.

The J gene is TRBJ2-3, the V gene TRBV10-2, with a tentative D call TRBD2 (5 bases). This CDR3 spans 17 amino acids. Per germline, CDR1 WSHSY and CDR2 SAAADI. V was trimmed by 6 bases and J by 3 bases, leaving 22 bases between them. The CDR3 reads CASRGVRALTPTDTQYF. DNA of the CDR3: TGCGCCAGCAGAGGCGTGAGGGCCCTAACCCCGACAGATACGCAGTATTTT.